The present entry profiles one T cell receptor beta chain with its context. V was cut by 5 bases and J by 0 bases, with 16 bases left in between. This CDR3 spans 16 amino acids. The germline V gene has CDR1 SGHAT and CDR2 FQNNGV. These data come from a study of OX40 agonist ivuxolimab in advanced cancers. Produced via immunoSEQ multiplex PCR; TCRdb's table is partial and in-frame only. The sample includes roughly 140,000 clones, approximately 94% of them seen just once. This receptor was identified in an adult with an advanced solid tumor such as melanoma, head and neck, liver or kidney cancer. The starting material was CD4+ or CD8+ T cells sorted from blood, obtained in a trial of the OX40 agonist ivuxolimab. The chain recombines TRBV11-2 with TRBJ1-2, with D maybe TRBD1 (6 bases). CDR3 amino acids: CASSPFGQISNYGYTF. For the CDR3, the DNA is TGTGCCAGCAGCCCATTCGGACAGATTTCTAACTATGGCTACACCTTC.